This T cell receptor (beta chain) was retrieved from a study of shared clonotypes between healthy human individuals. The data were produced by immunoSEQ multiplex PCR, yet TCRdb's version contains in-frame clones alone and is incomplete. There are about 590,000 clones in the sample; 95% to 96% occur only once, and 0.095% to 0.12% lies in the top ten. Trimming removed 3 bases from V and 5 bases from J; junction bases left unmatched: 3. The CDR3 extends over 13 amino acids. Germline lookup yields CDR1 MDHEN and CDR2 SYDVKM. Terminally differentiated effector memory CD45RA+ cells were excluded from the naive CD8 cells, which were CD45RO-negative and positively selected for CCR7.

The chain couples TRBV28 to TRBJ2-5; TRBD1 matches at 7 bases. This TCR came from a woman aged 25 to 39 in good health. The sequencing input was naive CD8+ T cells sorted from blood. The CDR3 is CASSFAGGETQYF. Here the CDR3 DNA reads TGTGCCAGCAGTTTTGCAGGGGGTGAGACCCAGTACTTC.